The TCR beta chain under discussion was sequenced for a study of shared clonotypes between healthy human individuals. Findings and limits, study-wide: Several donors held about 5% of naive CD4 clonotypes in common.

Sequencing used immunoSEQ multiplex PCR; TCRdb keeps in-frame clones, though not all of them. The table records 2 million to 2.5 million clones, just over 90% of them present only once. Comments on this clone: Its antigen is not identified.

The CDR3 has 16 residues. The germline CDR1 and CDR2 sequences are LNHDA and SQIVND (reference sequence). Trimming cost V 5 bases and J 8 bases; bases outside gene matches: 13. The TCR comes from a man between 18 and 35 years old in good health. Some clones in this sample may be carry-over from other donors' samples. Specimen: naive CD4+ T cells from PBMCs. Subset defined: CD45RA+ positively selected. The genes are TRBV19 and TRBJ2-2, with TRBD1 matching over 8 bases. CDR3 region: CASSSYPGQGRGELFF. Here the CDR3 DNA reads TGTGCCAGTAGTTCATATCCAGGACAGGGTAGGGGGGAGCTGTTTTTT. The full variable domain, in which reference TRBV19 and TRBJ2-2 provide the parts outside the CDR3, is DGGITQSPKYLFRKEGQNVTLSCEQNLNHDAMYWYRQDPGQGLRLIYYSQIVNDFQKGDIAEGYSVSREKKESFPLTVTSAQKNPTAFYLCASSSYPGQGRGELFFGEGSRLTVL.